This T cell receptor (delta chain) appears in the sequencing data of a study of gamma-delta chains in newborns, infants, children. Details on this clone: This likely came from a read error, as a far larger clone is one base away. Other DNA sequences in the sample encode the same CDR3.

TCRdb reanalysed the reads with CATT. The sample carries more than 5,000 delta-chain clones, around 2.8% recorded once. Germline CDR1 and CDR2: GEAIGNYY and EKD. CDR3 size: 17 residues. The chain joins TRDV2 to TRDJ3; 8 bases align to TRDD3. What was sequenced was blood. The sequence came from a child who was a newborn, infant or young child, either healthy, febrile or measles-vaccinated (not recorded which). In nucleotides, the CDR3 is TGTGCCTGTGACAGTACTGGGGGCTCCTGGGATACCCGACAGATGTTTTTC. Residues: CACDSTGGSWDTRQMFF.